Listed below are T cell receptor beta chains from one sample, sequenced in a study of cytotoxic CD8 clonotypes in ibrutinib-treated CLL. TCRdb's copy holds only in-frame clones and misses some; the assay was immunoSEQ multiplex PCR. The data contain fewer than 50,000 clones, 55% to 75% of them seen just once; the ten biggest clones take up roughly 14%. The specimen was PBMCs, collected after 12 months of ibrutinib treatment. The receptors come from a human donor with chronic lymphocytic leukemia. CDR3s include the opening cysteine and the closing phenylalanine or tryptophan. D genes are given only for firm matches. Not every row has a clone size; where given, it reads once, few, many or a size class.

cdr3_nt: TGTGCCAGCAGTCCCATAGCGGGAGTCTTGGACGAGCAGTACTTC
cdr3_aa: CASSPIAGVLDEQYF
v_call: TRBV27
j_call: TRBJ2-7
d_call: TRBD2
clone_size: -

cdr3_nt: TGTGCCAGCAGTGAGGCCTATTTGAACACTGAAGCTTTCTTT
cdr3_aa: CASSEAYLNTEAFF
v_call: TRBV6-1
j_call: TRBJ1-1
d_call: -
clone_size: -

cdr3_nt: TGCGCCAGCAATGGGGACAGGGGGAACACTGAAGCTTTCTTT
cdr3_aa: CASNGDRGNTEAFF
v_call: TRBV10-1
j_call: TRBJ1-1
d_call: TRBD1
clone_size: once

cdr3_nt: TGTGCCAGCAGCTTACCGGGTTCCTACGAGCAGTACTTC
cdr3_aa: CASSLPGSYEQYF
v_call: TRBV7-9
j_call: TRBJ2-7
d_call: -
clone_size: few

cdr3_nt: TGCGCCAGCAGTGACGGACTGAGGGGCTACTACGAGCAGTACTTC
cdr3_aa: CASSDGLRGYYEQYF
v_call: TRBV4-1
j_call: TRBJ2-7
d_call: -
clone_size: -

cdr3_nt: TGTGCCAGCAGTTCGGGACAGGGTCCGAGCACAGATACGCAGTATTTT
cdr3_aa: CASSSGQGPSTDTQYF
v_call: TRBV28
j_call: TRBJ2-3
d_call: TRBD1
clone_size: -

cdr3_nt: TGTGCCAGCAGTTTCGGACACGGGCGGACAGATACGCAGTATTTT
cdr3_aa: CASSFGHGRTDTQYF
v_call: TRBV28
j_call: TRBJ2-3
d_call: -
clone_size: -

cdr3_nt: TGTGCCAGCAGCTTCCAGGAGCTCGAGCAGTACTTC
cdr3_aa: CASSFQELEQYF
v_call: TRBV7-9
j_call: TRBJ2-7
d_call: -
clone_size: -

cdr3_nt: TGTGCCAGCAGTTTTCCCGGGACTAGAATTACCTACGAGCAGTACTTC
cdr3_aa: CASSFPGTRITYEQYF
v_call: TRBV28
j_call: TRBJ2-7
d_call: TRBD2
clone_size: -

cdr3_nt: TGTGCCAGCAGCCGCGCTGGGACACAGAACACTGAAGCTTTCTTT
cdr3_aa: CASSRAGTQNTEAFF
v_call: TRBV27
j_call: TRBJ1-1
d_call: -
clone_size: -

cdr3_nt: TGTGCCAGTAGGCCGCACATAGCGGGCGGGGAGCAGTTCTTC
cdr3_aa: CASRPHIAGGEQFF
v_call: TRBV19
j_call: TRBJ2-1
d_call: TRBD2
clone_size: -

cdr3_nt: TGTGCCATCAGTGAGTTTCCGCTGCCAGGGGCGGAAGAGACCCAGTACTTC
cdr3_aa: CAISEFPLPGAEETQYF
v_call: TRBV10-3
j_call: TRBJ2-5
d_call: -
clone_size: -

cdr3_nt: TGTGCCACCAGTATTAGTCGGGGGTACACAGATACGCAGTATTTT
cdr3_aa: CATSISRGYTDTQYF
v_call: TRBV15
j_call: TRBJ2-3
d_call: -
clone_size: -

cdr3_nt: TGTGCCAGTAGTATTGGGGGTAATGAGCAGTTCTTC
cdr3_aa: CASSIGGNEQFF
v_call: TRBV19
j_call: TRBJ2-1
d_call: -
clone_size: -

cdr3_nt: TGTGCCAGCAGCTCCCCATGGGGGGACTCCTCGGACTATGGCTACACCTTC
cdr3_aa: CASSSPWGDSSDYGYTF
v_call: TRBV5-4
j_call: TRBJ1-2
d_call: -
clone_size: -

cdr3_nt: TGTGCCAGCAGCCCCGTCACAGGGGTTGAGCAGTACTTC
cdr3_aa: CASSPVTGVEQYF
v_call: TRBV7-9
j_call: TRBJ2-7
d_call: TRBD1
clone_size: -

cdr3_nt: TGTGCCAGCAGTTCGAGCGGGAGCTCCTACGAGCAGTACTTC
cdr3_aa: CASSSSGSSYEQYF
v_call: TRBV6-6
j_call: TRBJ2-7
d_call: TRBD2
clone_size: few

cdr3_nt: TGCGCCAGCAGCCAGCAGCCCGGGGGGGAGCAGTACTTC
cdr3_aa: CASSQQPGGEQYF
v_call: TRBV5-1
j_call: TRBJ2-7
d_call: TRBD2
clone_size: -

cdr3_nt: TGTGCCAGCAGCTTACAGGGCGGGGTTGATACGCAGTATTTT
cdr3_aa: CASSLQGGVDTQYF
v_call: TRBV7-2
j_call: TRBJ2-3
d_call: -
clone_size: -

cdr3_nt: TGTGCCAGCAGTGAATGGGTAGACTACAATGAGCAGTTCTTC
cdr3_aa: CASSEWVDYNEQFF
v_call: TRBV2
j_call: TRBJ2-1
d_call: -
clone_size: few

cdr3_nt: TGTGCCAGCAGCTCGAATCGACTAGCGGGAGGGCCCCAGTACTTC
cdr3_aa: CASSSNRLAGGPQYF
v_call: TRBV11-2
j_call: TRBJ2-5
d_call: TRBD2
clone_size: -

cdr3_nt: TGTGCCAGCAGGACCGGGACAGGGAACTATGGCTACACCTTC
cdr3_aa: CASRTGTGNYGYTF
v_call: TRBV2
j_call: TRBJ1-2
d_call: TRBD1
clone_size: -

cdr3_nt: TGTGCCAGCAGCTTGGGCGGATCGAGGGAGACCCAGTACTTC
cdr3_aa: CASSLGGSRETQYF
v_call: TRBV5-4
j_call: TRBJ2-5
d_call: -
clone_size: -

cdr3_nt: TGTGCCAGCAGTGAAGAGGGCGGGTTGAACACTGAAGCTTTCTTT
cdr3_aa: CASSEEGGLNTEAFF
v_call: TRBV6-1
j_call: TRBJ1-1
d_call: -
clone_size: -

cdr3_nt: TGTGCCAGCAGCTTAGAGAGGCTAGGACGCGGTGAGCAGTTCTTC
cdr3_aa: CASSLERLGRGEQFF
v_call: TRBV7-9
j_call: TRBJ2-1
d_call: -
clone_size: -

cdr3_nt: TGTGCCAGCACCCGACAGGGGGCGCGGACTGAAGCTTTCTTT
cdr3_aa: CASTRQGARTEAFF
v_call: TRBV25-1
j_call: TRBJ1-1
d_call: TRBD1
clone_size: few

cdr3_nt: TGTGCCAGCAGCTTGGGTAGCAGGACCCTTATCAATGAGCAGTTCTTC
cdr3_aa: CASSLGSRTLINEQFF
v_call: TRBV5-4
j_call: TRBJ2-1
d_call: -
clone_size: -

cdr3_nt: TGCGCCAGCAGTGAGAGCGGGAGTCAAACAGATACGCAGTATTTT
cdr3_aa: CASSESGSQTDTQYF
v_call: TRBV10-2
j_call: TRBJ2-3
d_call: TRBD2
clone_size: -

cdr3_nt: TGTGCCAGTAGGTTACTAGCGGGTCGATCCTACAATGAGCAGTTCTTC
cdr3_aa: CASRLLAGRSYNEQFF
v_call: TRBV19
j_call: TRBJ2-1
d_call: TRBD2
clone_size: -

cdr3_nt: TGTGCCAGCAGTGAATGGGGTTCCGCGGTGGAATACGAGCAGTACTTC
cdr3_aa: CASSEWGSAVEYEQYF
v_call: TRBV25-1
j_call: TRBJ2-7
d_call: -
clone_size: -

cdr3_nt: TGTGCCAGCAGCCGGGGGGGTGAAAAACTGTTTTTT
cdr3_aa: CASSRGGEKLFF
v_call: TRBV7-9
j_call: TRBJ1-4
d_call: -
clone_size: -

cdr3_nt: TGCAGCGTTGAGGTACGCGGAGCCTACGAGCAGTACTTC
cdr3_aa: CSVEVRGAYEQYF
v_call: TRBV29-1
j_call: TRBJ2-7
d_call: -
clone_size: -

cdr3_nt: TGCGCCAGCAGCTTGGCCACGGGAGAAGAGACCCAGTACTTC
cdr3_aa: CASSLATGEETQYF
v_call: TRBV5-1
j_call: TRBJ2-5
d_call: -
clone_size: few

cdr3_nt: TGTGCCAGCAGTGGGTGGACAGGCTCCGGGGCCAACGTCCTGACTTTC
cdr3_aa: CASSGWTGSGANVLTF
v_call: TRBV6-1
j_call: TRBJ2-6
d_call: TRBD1
clone_size: few

cdr3_nt: TGTGCCAGCAGCCTTGACAGGGGTTCCCAAGAGACCCAGTACTTC
cdr3_aa: CASSLDRGSQETQYF
v_call: TRBV5-4
j_call: TRBJ2-5
d_call: TRBD1
clone_size: -

cdr3_nt: TGTGCCAGCAGTTACGATCAGGGTGCTGGAAACACCATATATTTT
cdr3_aa: CASSYDQGAGNTIYF
v_call: TRBV6-5
j_call: TRBJ1-3
d_call: -
clone_size: -

cdr3_nt: TGTGCCAGCAGCTTTCGCTCAGCCAATGAGCAGTTCTTC
cdr3_aa: CASSFRSANEQFF
v_call: TRBV11-2
j_call: TRBJ2-1
d_call: -
clone_size: -

cdr3_nt: TGTGCCACCAGCAGAGATCGAACAGCGAACACTGAAGCTTTCTTT
cdr3_aa: CATSRDRTANTEAFF
v_call: TRBV15
j_call: TRBJ1-1
d_call: -
clone_size: -

cdr3_nt: TGCGCCAGCAGTGAGTCTAGAAGCACTGAAGCTTTCTTT
cdr3_aa: CASSESRSTEAFF
v_call: TRBV10-1
j_call: TRBJ1-1
d_call: -
clone_size: -

cdr3_nt: TGCAGCGCCGAGACAGGGGTCAACACTGAAGCTTTCTTT
cdr3_aa: CSAETGVNTEAFF
v_call: TRBV29-1
j_call: TRBJ1-1
d_call: TRBD1
clone_size: -

cdr3_nt: TGCGCCAGCAGTGAGTCGACAGGAATCTCTGGAAACACCATATATTTT
cdr3_aa: CASSESTGISGNTIYF
v_call: TRBV10-1
j_call: TRBJ1-3
d_call: -
clone_size: few

cdr3_nt: TGCGCCAGCAGCTCCGGACTAGCGGGTGGGGATGAGCAGTTCTTC
cdr3_aa: CASSSGLAGGDEQFF
v_call: TRBV5-1
j_call: TRBJ2-1
d_call: TRBD2
clone_size: few

cdr3_nt: TGTGCCAGCAGTATACTAGGGACTAGCGGGTATTACAATGAGCAGTTCTTC
cdr3_aa: CASSILGTSGYYNEQFF
v_call: TRBV27
j_call: TRBJ2-1
d_call: TRBD2
clone_size: -

cdr3_nt: TGTGCCAGCAGCTTAATCGCTAACACCCCCAACAATGAGCAGTTCTTC
cdr3_aa: CASSLIANTPNNEQFF
v_call: TRBV7-3
j_call: TRBJ2-1
d_call: -
clone_size: -

cdr3_nt: TGTGCCACCAGCAAACACCGACAGGGGGCGGGGGGAAAAAGCAATCAGCCCCAGCATTTT
cdr3_aa: CATSKHRQGAGGKSNQPQHF
v_call: TRBV15
j_call: TRBJ1-5
d_call: TRBD1
clone_size: -

cdr3_nt: TGCGCCAGCAGCCAAGATGTGTTGCGTCGGGGGGAGACCCAGTACTTC
cdr3_aa: CASSQDVLRRGETQYF
v_call: TRBV4-1
j_call: TRBJ2-5
d_call: -
clone_size: -

cdr3_nt: TGTGCCAGCAGCGTACCCCAGGGGACTGAAGCTTTCTTT
cdr3_aa: CASSVPQGTEAFF
v_call: TRBV7-2
j_call: TRBJ1-1
d_call: -
clone_size: -

cdr3_nt: TGTGCCAGTAGCAAGGCCCAGACTAGCACAGATACGCAGTATTTT
cdr3_aa: CASSKAQTSTDTQYF
v_call: TRBV19
j_call: TRBJ2-3
d_call: -
clone_size: -

cdr3_nt: TGTGCCAGCATCCCGGGACGGAATCAAGAGACCCAGTACTTC
cdr3_aa: CASIPGRNQETQYF
v_call: TRBV6-1
j_call: TRBJ2-5
d_call: -
clone_size: few

cdr3_nt: TGTGCCAGCACAACGGAGGATGAGCAGTTCTTC
cdr3_aa: CASTTEDEQFF
v_call: TRBV6-5
j_call: TRBJ2-1
d_call: -
clone_size: -

cdr3_nt: TGTGCCAGCAGCGATACAGGGTCGGTCGGCTATGGCTACACCTTC
cdr3_aa: CASSDTGSVGYGYTF
v_call: TRBV5-6
j_call: TRBJ1-2
d_call: -
clone_size: few

cdr3_nt: TGCGCCAGCAGCTCCCAGTCGTCGGGGCCCTCCGAGCAGTACTTC
cdr3_aa: CASSSQSSGPSEQYF
v_call: TRBV5-1
j_call: TRBJ2-7
d_call: -
clone_size: -

cdr3_nt: TGTGCCAGCAGCCCCGGGGGACTAGGGAATGAGCAGTTCTTC
cdr3_aa: CASSPGGLGNEQFF
v_call: TRBV6-5
j_call: TRBJ2-1
d_call: TRBD2
clone_size: -

cdr3_nt: TGTGCCAGCACCCTAGGAGGGAGCACTGAAGCTTTCTTT
cdr3_aa: CASTLGGSTEAFF
v_call: TRBV6-5
j_call: TRBJ1-1
d_call: -
clone_size: -

cdr3_nt: TGTGCCAGCAGTGAATATCTAGCGCTGGGGTACAATGAGCAGTTCTTC
cdr3_aa: CASSEYLALGYNEQFF
v_call: TRBV25-1
j_call: TRBJ2-1
d_call: -
clone_size: -